This is a list of T cell receptor beta chains from one sample in a study of blood T cell repertoires in COVID-19. Here immunoSEQ multiplex PCR was the method, and the copy in TCRdb shows in-frame clones only, minus some. The table shows some 200,000 clones, with 70% to 90% occurring only once. What was sequenced was PBMCs or T cells enriched from blood (not recorded which). These receptors were collected from a middle-aged woman with acute COVID-19. The conserved cysteine and the conserved F or W are not part of the CDR3 here. D genes are given only for firm matches.

len: 12
j_gene: TRBJ2-7
v_gene: TRBV13
d_gene: NA
CDR3aa: ASSLTSSFGEQY

len: 15
j_gene: TRBJ2-2
v_gene: TRBV23-1
d_gene: NA
CDR3aa: ASSPKRRGQYTGELF

len: 12
j_gene: TRBJ1-1
v_gene: TRBV27
d_gene: NA
CDR3aa: ASRSGGIGTEAF

len: 12
j_gene: TRBJ2-7
v_gene: TRBV5-1
d_gene: TRBD1
CDR3aa: ASSRSTGINEQY

len: 12
j_gene: TRBJ2-1
v_gene: TRBV18
d_gene: TRBD1
CDR3aa: ASSPRTGDGEQF

len: 12
j_gene: TRBJ2-2
v_gene: TRBV2
d_gene: TRBD1
CDR3aa: ASRMDRPTGELF

len: 12
j_gene: TRBJ2-1
v_gene: TRBV19
d_gene: TRBD1
CDR3aa: ASSAPGQINEQF

len: 13
j_gene: TRBJ1-4
v_gene: TRBV2
d_gene: TRBD1
CDR3aa: ASSEATGTVRKLF

len: 14
j_gene: TRBJ1-5
v_gene: TRBV7-8
d_gene: NA
CDR3aa: ASSPLGGNSNQPQH

len: 13
j_gene: TRBJ2-1
v_gene: TRBV10-3
d_gene: NA
CDR3aa: AISESDQGSNEQF

len: 13
j_gene: TRBJ2-3
v_gene: TRBV6-5
d_gene: TRBD1
CDR3aa: ASSHSGQGSDTQY

len: 15
j_gene: TRBJ2-5
v_gene: TRBV18
d_gene: TRBD2
CDR3aa: ASRPLGTSGAKETQY

len: 13
j_gene: TRBJ1-2
v_gene: TRBV27
d_gene: NA
CDR3aa: ASSSSGAMGYGYT

len: 13
j_gene: TRBJ1-2
v_gene: TRBV19
d_gene: TRBD1
CDR3aa: ASSPRGQANYGYT

len: 10
j_gene: TRBJ1-2
v_gene: TRBV12-3/TRBV12-4
d_gene: NA
CDR3aa: ASSLGNKGYT

len: 14
j_gene: TRBJ1-1
v_gene: TRBV14
d_gene: NA
CDR3aa: ASSQAGSILNTEAF

len: 14
j_gene: TRBJ1-1
v_gene: TRBV5-6
d_gene: NA
CDR3aa: ASSLFSGTGDTEAF

len: 9
j_gene: TRBJ2-3
v_gene: TRBV5-5
d_gene: NA
CDR3aa: ASSRLDTQY

len: 14
j_gene: TRBJ1-2
v_gene: TRBV19
d_gene: TRBD1
CDR3aa: ASSIGRDRGSNGYT

len: 14
j_gene: TRBJ1-1
v_gene: TRBV7-3
d_gene: TRBD1
CDR3aa: ASSHGAGGKNTEAF

len: 14
j_gene: TRBJ1-4
v_gene: TRBV5-8
d_gene: NA
CDR3aa: ASSLAQDGLNEKLF

len: 10
j_gene: TRBJ2-1
v_gene: TRBV7-9
d_gene: NA
CDR3aa: ASSLVDNEQF

len: 12
j_gene: TRBJ2-2
v_gene: TRBV19
d_gene: NA
CDR3aa: ASSTPGSSGELF

len: 15
j_gene: TRBJ2-2
v_gene: TRBV6-2/TRBV6-3
d_gene: TRBD2
CDR3aa: ASSATSGAPNTGELF

len: 14
j_gene: TRBJ2-3
v_gene: TRBV11-3
d_gene: TRBD2
CDR3aa: ASSTRLAGGGDTQY

len: 13
j_gene: TRBJ1-6
v_gene: TRBV3-1/TRBV3-2
d_gene: NA
CDR3aa: ASSRRLPTGSPLH

len: 13
j_gene: TRBJ2-3
v_gene: TRBV6-5
d_gene: TRBD1
CDR3aa: ASSVGTGGADTQY

len: 14
j_gene: TRBJ2-3
v_gene: TRBV7-3
d_gene: TRBD2
CDR3aa: ASSWTSGGVGDTQY

len: 13
j_gene: TRBJ2-5
v_gene: TRBV15
d_gene: TRBD2
CDR3aa: ATSGGGERRETQY

len: 10
j_gene: TRBJ2-5
v_gene: TRBV6-5
d_gene: NA
CDR3aa: ASSPVVETQY

len: 10
j_gene: TRBJ1-1
v_gene: TRBV10-2
d_gene: NA
CDR3aa: ASGQLRTEAF

len: 12
j_gene: TRBJ1-1
v_gene: TRBV6-2/TRBV6-3
d_gene: NA
CDR3aa: ASSYFGRAAEAF

len: 13
j_gene: TRBJ1-1
v_gene: TRBV19
d_gene: NA
CDR3aa: ASATRQTLNTEAF

len: 13
j_gene: TRBJ1-1
v_gene: TRBV2
d_gene: NA
CDR3aa: ASSVDSPMNTEAF

len: 11
j_gene: TRBJ1-2
v_gene: TRBV2
d_gene: NA
CDR3aa: ASSEDYNYGYT

len: 13
j_gene: TRBJ1-4
v_gene: TRBV5-1
d_gene: NA
CDR3aa: ASSLVSGGGEKLF

len: 11
j_gene: TRBJ1-2
v_gene: TRBV5-6
d_gene: NA
CDR3aa: ASSPRDLLGYT

len: 11
j_gene: TRBJ1-1
v_gene: TRBV19
d_gene: NA
CDR3aa: ASTVTGGTEAF

len: 12
j_gene: TRBJ1-6
v_gene: TRBV3-1/TRBV3-2
d_gene: NA
CDR3aa: ASSQRVGNSPLH

len: 14
j_gene: TRBJ2-6
v_gene: TRBV9
d_gene: NA
CDR3aa: ASSVDLGAGANVLT

len: 15
j_gene: TRBJ1-5
v_gene: TRBV19
d_gene: TRBD1
CDR3aa: ASSQEEGQGAYQPQH

len: 10
j_gene: TRBJ1-1
v_gene: TRBV19
d_gene: TRBD1
CDR3aa: ASGTGNTEAF

len: 12
j_gene: TRBJ1-1
v_gene: TRBV3-1/TRBV3-2
d_gene: NA
CDR3aa: ASSPHREGTEAF

len: 13
j_gene: TRBJ2-1
v_gene: TRBV29-1
d_gene: NA
CDR3aa: SVELLTSSYNEQF